Listed below are T cell receptor beta chains from one sample, sequenced in a study of blood T cell repertoires in COVID-19. Assay: immunoSEQ multiplex PCR; the TCRdb copy retains only in-frame clones and omits some. This table has fewer than 500,000 clones, about nine tenths appearing once. Sample: PBMCs or T cells enriched from blood (not recorded which). The receptors originated from a woman aged 18-35 years who had recovered from COVID-19. CDR3s include the opening cysteine and the closing phenylalanine or tryptophan. The D gene is left open where the match is weak. Clone size is stated in some rows and not others, as once, few, many or a class when expanded.

TRBV5-4,NA,NA,TRBJ1-5,TGTGCCAGCAGCTCCAGGGTTCTGAGTAGCAATCAGCCCCAGCATTTT,CASSSRVLSSNQPQHF
TRBV5-1,NA,once,TRBJ2-3,TGCGCCAGCAGCTTGGTGGCATCCTTGAAACCGGGATCTAGCACAGATACGCAGTATTTT,CASSLVASLKPGSSTDTQYF
TRBV2,TRBD1,few,TRBJ2-7,TGTGCCAGCAGAACGGGACAGGGAGGCTACGAGCAGTACTTC,CASRTGQGGYEQYF
TRBV28,NA,NA,TRBJ1-5,TGTGCCAGCAGTCCCCCTCAGGTGGGCCTTTGGGGCAATCAGCCCCAGCATTTT,CASSPPQVGLWGNQPQHF
TRBV2,NA,NA,TRBJ1-4,TGTGCCAGAGGGGGAGGGCCGGCAACTAATGAAAAACTGTTTTTT,CARGGGPATNEKLFF
TRBV19,TRBD1,NA,TRBJ2-3,TGTGCCAGTAGTGTAACTGGGACAGGGCTGGCAGATACGCAGTATTTT,CASSVTGTGLADTQYF
TRBV3-1/TRBV3-2,NA,NA,TRBJ2-5,TGTGCCAGCTCGACATTAGAGACCCAGTACTTC,CASSTLETQYF
TRBV30,TRBD1,once,TRBJ1-6,TGTGCCTGGGGCCGGGACAGGGTCAATTCACCCCTCCACTTT,CAWGRDRVNSPLHF
TRBV5-1,NA,NA,TRBJ1-3,TGCGCCAGCAGCCCGGAGGGTACCTCTGGAAACACCATATATTTT,CASSPEGTSGNTIYF
TRBV2,NA,NA,TRBJ1-2,TGTGCCAGCAGTGAAGGCCAGGGCCGGAACTATGGCTACACCTTC,CASSEGQGRNYGYTF
TRBV6-5,NA,NA,TRBJ1-2,TGTGCCAGCAGTCTCGGACAGAATCCTGGCTACACCTTC,CASSLGQNPGYTF
TRBV18,NA,NA,TRBJ1-3,TGTGCCAGCTCACCATTTAGGGAGGCTGGAAACACCATATATTTT,CASSPFREAGNTIYF
TRBV7-9,NA,NA,TRBJ1-5,TGTGCCAGCAGCTTAGATATTCAGCCCCAGCATTTT,CASSLDIQPQHF
TRBV2,TRBD2,once,TRBJ2-2,TGTGCCAGCAAAGGGCTAGCGGGAAACACCGGGGAGCTGTTTTTT,CASKGLAGNTGELFF
TRBV27,TRBD2,NA,TRBJ2-7,TGTGCCAGCAGTTTTTTAGGGGAGGGGGGACTAGCGGGGACCAACTACGAGCAGTACTTC,CASSFLGEGGLAGTNYEQYF
TRBV28,NA,NA,TRBJ2-5,TGTGCCAGCAGGATGACTAGAGAAGAGACCCAGTACTTC,CASRMTREETQYF
TRBV27,NA,NA,TRBJ2-2,TGTGCCAGCAGTTTTTGGAGGGGGCAGATCGGGGAGCTGTTTTTT,CASSFWRGQIGELFF
TRBV30,NA,NA,TRBJ1-2,TGTGCCTCCCGACTCGGGGAGGTTTATGGCTACACCTTC,CASRLGEVYGYTF
TRBV19,TRBD1,NA,TRBJ1-4,TGTGCCAGTAACCACAGGGGCCCTAATGAAAAACTGTTTTTT,CASNHRGPNEKLFF
TRBV19,TRBD1,NA,TRBJ2-3,TGTGCCAGTAGTAGAGACAGGGCTGGGACAGATACGCAGTATTTT,CASSRDRAGTDTQYF
TRBV7-9,NA,NA,TRBJ1-2,TGTGCCAGCAGTCGGGACACCTATGGCTACACCTTC,CASSRDTYGYTF
TRBV29-1,NA,NA,TRBJ2-1,TGCAGCGTTGAACAAAAACTAATGGATGAGCAGTTCTTC,CSVEQKLMDEQFF
TRBV10-2,NA,NA,TRBJ1-1,TGCGCCAGCAGTGAGCGGCGCGGCCGAGGTGGCACTGAAGCTTTCTTT,CASSERRGRGGTEAFF
TRBV7-9,NA,NA,TRBJ2-5,TGTGCCAGCAGCCAAGGGGGAGCCGCCCAGGGGGGAGAGACCCAGTACTTC,CASSQGGAAQGGETQYF
TRBV4-2,NA,NA,TRBJ1-6,TGTGCCAGTACGCAGGGTGGTAATTCACCCCTCCACTTT,CASTQGGNSPLHF
TRBV19,NA,NA,TRBJ2-7,TGTGCCACCAGACAGAGTCCCAACTCCTACGAGCAGTACTTC,CATRQSPNSYEQYF
TRBV5-1,NA,once,TRBJ1-1,TGCGCCAGCAGCTCCGGACAAGGAAACACTGAAGCTTTCTTT,CASSSGQGNTEAFF
TRBV21-1,NA,NA,TRBJ1-2,TGTGCCAGCACCTCCACAGGGGGTTGCGGCTACACCTTC,CASTSTGGCGYTF
TRBV4-1,TRBD2,once,TRBJ2-1,TGCGCCAGCAGCCAAGGACGACTAGCGGGGGGGGACAATGAGCAGTTCTTC,CASSQGRLAGGDNEQFF
TRBV27,NA,once,TRBJ1-1,TGTGCCAGCGGGAGGGGCGCGGGGAGGACTGAAGCTTTCTTT,CASGRGAGRTEAFF
TRBV4-1,TRBD2,NA,TRBJ2-5,TGCGCCAGCAGCCACCCGGGACTATCAAGAAGTGGCCAGTACTTC,CASSHPGLSRSGQYF
TRBV5-4,TRBD1,NA,TRBJ1-4,TGTGCCAGCAGCTCGCAGGACAGGGATAATGAAAAACTGTTTTTT,CASSSQDRDNEKLFF
TRBV7-9,TRBD1,NA,TRBJ1-6,TGTGCCAGCAGCTTCGACGACAGGGGGAATTCACCCCTCCACTTT,CASSFDDRGNSPLHF
TRBV30,NA,NA,TRBJ1-5,TGTGCCTGGAGTGAACAGGGCCGGAGTCAGCCCCAGCATTTT,CAWSEQGRSQPQHF
TRBV4-1,TRBD1,NA,TRBJ2-1,TGCGCCAGCAGCCGAGCCGGGACAGGGTCGTACAATGAGCAGTTCTTC,CASSRAGTGSYNEQFF
TRBV2,NA,NA,TRBJ1-5,TGTGCCAGCAGTCCTACAGGGCCGTATCAGCCCCAGCATTTT,CASSPTGPYQPQHF
TRBV4-1,TRBD2,NA,TRBJ2-3,TGCGCCAGCAGCCAGTCTGTACTAGCGGGGGGAGACACTAGCACAGATACGCAGTATTTT,CASSQSVLAGGDTSTDTQYF
TRBV6-5,NA,once,TRBJ2-5,TGTGCCAGCAGTCCCCCAGGGGCTCAAGAGACCCAGTACTTC,CASSPPGAQETQYF
TRBV2,TRBD1,NA,TRBJ2-1,TGTGCCAGCAGTGTTGAGGGGGCCAGGGAGCAGTTCTTC,CASSVEGAREQFF
TRBV28,NA,NA,TRBJ2-7,TGTGCCAGCAGTTTGTCACAGGGGAGGTACGAGCAGTACTTC,CASSLSQGRYEQYF
TRBV5-1,NA,NA,TRBJ1-4,TGCGCCAGCAGCTTTCAGGGGAGCGGAGAAAAACTGTTTTTT,CASSFQGSGEKLFF
TRBV19,NA,NA,TRBJ1-1,TGTGCCAGCAATCATGGGTCCGGGGCTGAAGCTTTCTTT,CASNHGSGAEAFF
TRBV2,NA,few,TRBJ2-1,TGTGCCAGCGGGGGAGAAGGGGAGGAACAGTTCTTC,CASGGEGEEQFF
TRBV27,NA,NA,TRBJ1-1,TGTGCCAGCAGTTTAAGAGGTTGGGGAGGGGATACTGAAGCTTTCTTT,CASSLRGWGGDTEAFF
TRBV7-8,TRBD1,NA,TRBJ1-4,TGTGCCAGCAGCTTAACAGGGGTACATGAAAAACTGTTTTTT,CASSLTGVHEKLFF
TRBV6-5,NA,few,TRBJ2-2,TGTGCCAGCAGTTACACGGGGGCGAACACCGGGGAGCTGTTTTTT,CASSYTGANTGELFF
TRBV18,TRBD1,once,TRBJ1-4,TGTGCCAGCAACCGGAGGGGGCAAGGTGAAAAACTGTTTTTT,CASNRRGQGEKLFF
TRBV14,NA,NA,TRBJ2-1,TGTGCCAGCAGCCATGTGGGTCTTGCGGATGAGCAGTTCTTC,CASSHVGLADEQFF